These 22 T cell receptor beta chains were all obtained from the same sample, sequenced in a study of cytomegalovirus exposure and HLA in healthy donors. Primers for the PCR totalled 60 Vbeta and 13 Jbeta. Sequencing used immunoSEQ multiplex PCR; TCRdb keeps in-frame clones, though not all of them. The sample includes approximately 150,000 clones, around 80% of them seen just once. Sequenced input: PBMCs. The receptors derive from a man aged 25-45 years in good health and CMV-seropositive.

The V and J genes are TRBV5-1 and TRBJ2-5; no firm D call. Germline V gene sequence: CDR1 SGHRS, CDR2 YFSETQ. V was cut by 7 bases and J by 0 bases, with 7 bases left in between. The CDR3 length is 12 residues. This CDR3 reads CASADNQETQYF. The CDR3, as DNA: TGCGCCAGCGCAGATAACCAAGAGACCCAGTACTTC.

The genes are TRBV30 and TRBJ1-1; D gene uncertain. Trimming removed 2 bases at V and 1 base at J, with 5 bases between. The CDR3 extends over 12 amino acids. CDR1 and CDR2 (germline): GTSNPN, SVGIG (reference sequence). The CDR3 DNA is TGTGCCTGGAGTTCACAGAACACTGAAGCTTTCTTT. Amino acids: CAWSSQNTEAFF.

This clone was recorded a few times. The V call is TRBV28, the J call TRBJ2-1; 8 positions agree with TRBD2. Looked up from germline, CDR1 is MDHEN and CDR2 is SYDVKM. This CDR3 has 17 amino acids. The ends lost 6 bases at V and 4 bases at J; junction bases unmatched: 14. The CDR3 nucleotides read TGTGCCAGCAGCCGAACTAGCGGAGGGGTCCGGTACAATGAGCAGTTCTTC. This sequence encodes CASSRTSGGVRYNEQFF.

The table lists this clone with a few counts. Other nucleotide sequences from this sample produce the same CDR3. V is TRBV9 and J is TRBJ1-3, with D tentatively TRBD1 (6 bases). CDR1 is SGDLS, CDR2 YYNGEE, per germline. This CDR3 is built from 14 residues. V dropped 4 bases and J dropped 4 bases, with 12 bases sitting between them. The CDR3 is CASSPDRSGNTIYF. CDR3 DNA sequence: TGTGCCAGCAGCCCAGACAGGTCCGGAAACACCATATATTTT.

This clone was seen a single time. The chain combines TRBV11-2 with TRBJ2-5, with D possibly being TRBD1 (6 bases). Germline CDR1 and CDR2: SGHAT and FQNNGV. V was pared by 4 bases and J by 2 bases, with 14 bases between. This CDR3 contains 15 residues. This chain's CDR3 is CASSSTRQVQETQYF. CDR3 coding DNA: TGTGCCAGCAGCTCTACTCGACAGGTTCAAGAGACCCAGTACTTC.

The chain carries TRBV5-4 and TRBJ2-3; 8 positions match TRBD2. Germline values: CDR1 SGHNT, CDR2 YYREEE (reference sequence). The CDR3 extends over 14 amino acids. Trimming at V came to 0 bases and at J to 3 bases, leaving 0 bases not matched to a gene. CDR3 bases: TGTGCCAGCAGCTTGGCGGGAGGGACAGATACGCAGTATTTT. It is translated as CASSLAGGTDTQYF.

CDR3 in amino acids: CASSAVTGYTGELFF. The CDR3 nucleotides are TGTGCCAGCAGCGCCGTAACAGGGTACACCGGGGAGCTGTTTTTT. The V call is TRBV9, the J call TRBJ2-2; D perhaps matches TRBD1 (6 bases). This CDR3 contains 15 residues. CDR1 and CDR2 from the germline V gene are SGDLS and YYNGEE. Trimming shortened V by 3 bases and J by 3 bases, and 12 bases separated the two germline ends.

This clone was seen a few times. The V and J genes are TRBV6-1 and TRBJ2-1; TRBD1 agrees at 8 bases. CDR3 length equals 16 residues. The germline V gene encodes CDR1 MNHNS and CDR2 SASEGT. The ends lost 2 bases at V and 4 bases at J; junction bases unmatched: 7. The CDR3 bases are TGTGCCAGCAGTGAAACTCGGACAGGGAGTTACAATGAGCAGTTCTTC. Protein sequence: CASSETRTGSYNEQFF.

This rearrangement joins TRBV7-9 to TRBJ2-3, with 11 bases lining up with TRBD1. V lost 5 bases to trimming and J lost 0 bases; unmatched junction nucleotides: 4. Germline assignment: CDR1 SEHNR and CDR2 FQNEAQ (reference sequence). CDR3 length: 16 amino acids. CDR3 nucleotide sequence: TGTGCCAGCAGCGGACGGGACAGGGGGAGCACAGATACGCAGTATTTT. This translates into CASSGRDRGSTDTQYF.

CDR3: CASSLALGLTGEEAFF. The CDR3 DNA is TGTGCCAGCAGCTTAGCCCTGGGTCTCACAGGGGAGGAGGCTTTCTTT. This chain joins TRBV13 and TRBJ1-1, with 7 positions matching TRBD1. This CDR3 contains 16 residues. V gave up 1 base and J gave up 11 bases; unmatched junction bases: 16. Germline CDR1 is PRHDT and CDR2 is FYEKMQ (reference sequence).

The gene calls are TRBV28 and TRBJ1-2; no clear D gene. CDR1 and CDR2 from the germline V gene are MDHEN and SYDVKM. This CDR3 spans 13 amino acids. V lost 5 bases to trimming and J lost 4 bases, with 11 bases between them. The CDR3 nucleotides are TGTGCCAGCAGTCCACACGAAACCTATGGCTACACCTTC. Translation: CASSPHETYGYTF.

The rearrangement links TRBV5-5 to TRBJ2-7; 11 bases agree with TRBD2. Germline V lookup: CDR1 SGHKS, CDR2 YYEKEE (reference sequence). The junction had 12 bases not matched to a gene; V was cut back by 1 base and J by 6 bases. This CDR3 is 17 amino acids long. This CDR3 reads CASSLLPLTSGASEQYF. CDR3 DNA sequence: TGTGCCAGCAGCTTGTTACCCCTGACTAGCGGGGCTTCCGAGCAGTACTTC. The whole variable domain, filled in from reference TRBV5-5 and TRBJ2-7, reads DAGVTQSPTHLIKTRGQQVTLRCSPISGHKSVSWYQQVLGQGPQFIFQYYEKEERGRGNFPDRFSARQFPNYSSELNVNALLLGDSALYLCASSLLPLTSGASEQYFGPGTRLTVT.

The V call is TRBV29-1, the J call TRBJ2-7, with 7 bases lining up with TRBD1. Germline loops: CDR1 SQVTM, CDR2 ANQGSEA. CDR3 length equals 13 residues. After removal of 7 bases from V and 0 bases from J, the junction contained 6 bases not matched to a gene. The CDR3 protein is CSATDRSSYEQYF. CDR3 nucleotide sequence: TGCAGCGCCACGGACAGGAGCTCCTACGAGCAGTACTTC.

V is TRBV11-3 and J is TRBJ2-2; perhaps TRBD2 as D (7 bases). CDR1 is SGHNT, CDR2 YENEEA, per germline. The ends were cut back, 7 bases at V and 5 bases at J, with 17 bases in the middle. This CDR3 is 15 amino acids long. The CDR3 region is CASTLGGARTGELFF. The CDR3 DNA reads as TGTGCCAGCACCTTGGGGGGGGCCCGGACCGGGGAGCTGTTTTTT.

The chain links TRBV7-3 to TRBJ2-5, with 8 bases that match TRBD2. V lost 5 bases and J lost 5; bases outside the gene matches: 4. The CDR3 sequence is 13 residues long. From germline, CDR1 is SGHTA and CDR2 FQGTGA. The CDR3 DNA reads TGTGCCAGCAGCATAGCGGGACTGGAGACCCAGTACTTC. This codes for CASSIAGLETQYF.

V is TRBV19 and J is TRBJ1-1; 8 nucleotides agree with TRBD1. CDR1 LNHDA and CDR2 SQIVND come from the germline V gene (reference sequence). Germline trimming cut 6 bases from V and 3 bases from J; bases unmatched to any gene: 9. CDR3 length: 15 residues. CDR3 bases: TGTGCCAGTAGGTTGACAGGGGTTGGACACACTGAAGCTTTCTTT. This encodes CASRLTGVGHTEAFF.

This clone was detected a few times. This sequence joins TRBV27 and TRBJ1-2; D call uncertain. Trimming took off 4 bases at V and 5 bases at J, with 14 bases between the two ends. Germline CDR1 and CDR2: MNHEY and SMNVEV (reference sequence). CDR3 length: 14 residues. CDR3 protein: CASSSSAGWYGYTF. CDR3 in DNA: TGTGCCAGCAGTTCTTCAGCGGGGTGGTATGGCTACACCTTC.

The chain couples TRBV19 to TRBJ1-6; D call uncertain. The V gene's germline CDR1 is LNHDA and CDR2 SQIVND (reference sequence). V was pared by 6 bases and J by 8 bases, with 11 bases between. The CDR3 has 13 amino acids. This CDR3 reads CASRVGGDSPLHF. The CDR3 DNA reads TGTGCCAGTAGGGTCGGCGGGGATTCACCCCTCCACTTT.

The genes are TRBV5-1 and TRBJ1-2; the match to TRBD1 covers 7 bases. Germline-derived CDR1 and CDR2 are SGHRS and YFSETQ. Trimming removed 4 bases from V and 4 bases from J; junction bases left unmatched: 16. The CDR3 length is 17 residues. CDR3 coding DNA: TGCGCCAGCAGCACGGTGGAGGGGGAAGGGGACAGCTATGGCTACACCTTC. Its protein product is CASSTVEGEGDSYGYTF.

The CDR3 sequence is CAWSVLGVATEAFF. DNA of the CDR3: TGTGCCTGGAGTGTTTTAGGGGTGGCCACTGAAGCTTTCTTT. The chain is built from TRBV30 and TRBJ1-1; perhaps TRBD1 as D (5 bases). The germline V gene has CDR1 GTSNPN and CDR2 SVGIG (reference sequence). The CDR3 is 14 amino acids. V lost 0 bases and J lost 4, with 12 bases in between.

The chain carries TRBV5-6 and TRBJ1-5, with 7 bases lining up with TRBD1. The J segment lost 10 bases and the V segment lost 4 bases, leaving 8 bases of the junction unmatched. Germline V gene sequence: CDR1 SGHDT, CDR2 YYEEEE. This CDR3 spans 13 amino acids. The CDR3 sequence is CASSATGTGPQHF. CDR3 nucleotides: TGTGCCAGCAGCGCGACAGGGACGGGACCCCAGCATTTT. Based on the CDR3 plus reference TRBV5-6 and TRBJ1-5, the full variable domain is DAGVTQSPTHLIKTRGQQVTLRCSPKSGHDTVSWYQQALGQGPQFIFQYYEEEERQRGNFPDRFSGHQFPNYSSELNVNALLLGDSALYLCASSATGTGPQHFGDGTRLSIL.

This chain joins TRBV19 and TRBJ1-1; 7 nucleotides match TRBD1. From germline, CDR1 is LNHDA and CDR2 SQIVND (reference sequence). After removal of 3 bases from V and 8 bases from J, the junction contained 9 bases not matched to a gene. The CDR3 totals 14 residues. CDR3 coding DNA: TGTGCCAGTAGTATCGGACAGGCGAACGGAGAAGCTTTCTTT. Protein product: CASSIGQANGEAFF. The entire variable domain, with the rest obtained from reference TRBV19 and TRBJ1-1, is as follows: DGGITQSPKYLFRKEGQNVTLSCEQNLNHDAMYWYRQDPGQGLRLIYYSQIVNDFQKGDIAEGYSVSREKKESFPLTVTSAQKNPTAFYLCASSIGQANGEAFFGQGTRLTVV.